Listed below are T cell receptor beta chains from one sample, sequenced in a study of T cells in narcolepsy. The table came from immunoSEQ multiplex PCR; TCRdb's copy has only in-frame clones and leaves some out. The sample comprises some 30,000 clones, 75% to 85% of which are singletons, and more than 0.95% rests with the top ten. Material: CD45RA- memory CD4+ T cells from PBMCs. The receptor set was obtained from a human donor with narcolepsy. Both conserved end residues are part of each CDR3. The order of the fields is D gene, clone size, V gene, J gene, CDR3 protein, CDR3 DNA. The D gene is left open where the match is weak. Clone sizes are given selectively: once, few, many, or a class where the clone is expanded.

-	-	TRBV5-1	TRBJ1-2	CASSLRGSNYGYTF	TGCGCCAGCAGCTTGCGGGGGAGTAACTATGGCTACACCTTC
-	-	TRBV11-3	TRBJ2-7	CASSPLGDIYSYEQYF	TGTGCCAGCAGCCCCCTTGGGGACATATACTCCTACGAGCAGTACTTC
TRBD1	-	TRBV18	TRBJ2-1	CASAPPGQGINEQFF	TGTGCCAGCGCACCGCCGGGACAGGGGATCAATGAGCAGTTCTTC
-	-	TRBV11-3	TRBJ2-1	CASSLEATSDEQFF	TGTGCCAGCAGCTTAGAAGCGACGAGCGACGAGCAGTTCTTC
TRBD1	-	TRBV6-1	TRBJ2-1	CASSVLRQGEFF	TGTGCCAGCAGTGTATTGAGACAGGGGGAGTTCTTC
TRBD2	few	TRBV19	TRBJ2-5	CASSVSGGDQETQYF	TGTGCCAGTAGTGTTAGCGGGGGGGACCAAGAGACCCAGTACTTC
-	-	TRBV27	TRBJ2-4	CASSLEGRGIQYF	TGTGCCAGCAGTTTAGAGGGTAGGGGCATTCAGTACTTC
TRBD2	once	TRBV28	TRBJ2-7	CASRGLAGSYEQYF	TGTGCCAGCAGGGGACTAGCGGGCTCCTACGAGCAGTACTTC
-	-	TRBV11-3	TRBJ1-1	CASSTSSGVSEAFF	TGTGCCAGCAGCACTAGCTCAGGGGTTTCTGAAGCTTTCTTT
-	-	TRBV6-5	TRBJ2-1	CASSSIWGRNVNEQFF	TGTGCCAGCAGTTCGATTTGGGGGAGAAACGTCAATGAGCAGTTCTTC
TRBD2	-	TRBV5-5	TRBJ2-1	CASSITRTSGGNEQFF	TGTGCCAGCAGCATAACCCGGACTAGCGGGGGAAATGAGCAGTTCTTC
-	few	TRBV6-1	TRBJ1-3	CASSEGRGNTIYF	TGTGCCAGCAGTGAGGGACGTGGAAACACCATATATTTT
TRBD2	-	TRBV6-1	TRBJ2-2	CASRLAGGGTGELFF	TGTGCCAGCAGACTAGCGGGAGGGGGCACCGGGGAGCTGTTTTTT
TRBD2	-	TRBV10-2	TRBJ2-1	CASSEPRAGGSPVYNEQFF	TGCGCCAGCAGTGAGCCGAGAGCGGGAGGGTCCCCCGTGTACAATGAGCAGTTCTTC
-	-	TRBV25-1	TRBJ1-3	CASSETGGPGNTIYF	TGTGCCAGCAGTGAGACGGGGGGACCTGGAAACACCATATATTTT
-	-	TRBV6-6	TRBJ1-1	CASSYSSFPAFF	TGTGCCAGCAGTTACTCGTCCTTCCCAGCTTTCTTT
-	-	TRBV19	TRBJ1-1	CASIRLGGPEAFF	TGTGCCAGTATCCGATTGGGGGGTCCTGAAGCTTTCTTT
-	few	TRBV7-6	TRBJ2-5	CASSFSLGETQYF	TGTGCCAGCAGCTTCTCCCTTGGGGAGACCCAGTACTTC
-	-	TRBV27	TRBJ2-5	CASSPGTTPGETQYF	TGTGCCAGCAGTCCCGGGACCACCCCGGGGGAGACCCAGTACTTC
TRBD1	-	TRBV5-1	TRBJ1-4	CASSLESGGNEKLFF	TGCGCCAGCAGCTTGGAGTCAGGGGGGAATGAAAAACTGTTTTTT
-	-	TRBV7-8	TRBJ1-2	CASSLGEAGYGYTF	TGTGCCAGCAGCTTAGGGGAAGCTGGCTATGGCTACACCTTC
-	-	TRBV9	TRBJ2-1	CASSVQFGEQFF	TGTGCCAGCAGCGTACAGTTTGGTGAGCAGTTCTTC
-	-	TRBV30	TRBJ1-3	CAWKLFLAENTIYF	TGTGCCTGGAAATTATTCCTAGCCGAAAACACCATATATTTT
TRBD1	-	TRBV6-1	TRBJ1-5	CASSDHGWGQGVRRQPQHF	TGTGCCAGCAGTGATCATGGGTGGGGACAGGGGGTTCGAAGGCAGCCCCAGCATTTT
-	few	TRBV7-2	TRBJ2-3	CASSFKGGDTQYF	TGTGCCAGCAGCTTCAAGGGTGGGGATACGCAGTATTTT
-	-	TRBV11-3	TRBJ1-3	CASSLGSYSGNTIYF	TGTGCCAGCAGCTTAGGCAGCTACTCTGGAAACACCATATATTTT
TRBD1	-	TRBV12-5	TRBJ2-5	CASGRDREETQYF	TGTGCTAGTGGCCGGGACAGGGAAGAGACCCAGTACTTC
-	-	TRBV30	TRBJ1-2	CAWIRGLYGYTF	TGTGCCTGGATCCGAGGTCTCTATGGCTACACCTTC